This T cell receptor beta chain was captured in a study of Graves' ophthalmopathy and Graves' hyperthyroidism. Study-level findings and limits: A 13-signature model separated ophthalmopathy from stable hyperthyroidism, roughly 86% sensitivity, approximately 80% specificity.

RNA transcripts yielded amplified TCR beta CDR3 regions. Second-round multiplex PCR came after a first-round RT-PCR that employed HTBI primers. A single record per CDR3 protein comes from TCRdb applying MiXCR to the multiplex PCR reads. This table holds 600,000 to 950,000 distinct CDR3 sequences, roughly 40% found once. This clonotype was observed a few times. As yet, its antigen is unknown. The V gene's germline CDR1 is SGDLS and CDR2 YYNGEE. V was pared by 4 bases and J by 8 bases, with 8 bases of the junction left unmatched. The CDR3 extends over 13 amino acids. PBMCs were isolated by Ficoll-Paque density gradient centrifugation, using roughly 9.7 ml of fresh peripheral blood as the starting material.

The sample taken for sequencing was peripheral blood. The clonotype originates from an adult man with Graves' ophthalmopathy. V usage is TRBV9 and J usage is TRBJ1-2; TRBD1 aligns across 7 bases. CDR3 sequence: CASSTQTGNGYTF. In nucleotides, the CDR3 is TGTGCCAGCAGCACGCAGACAGGGAACGGCTACACCTTC.